These 22 T cell receptor beta chains share one sample of origin, sequenced in a study of CD8 T cells in Susac syndrome. Random hexamers were used to reverse transcribe an amount of 0.5 to 1 ug RNA. TCRdb reprocessed the immunoSEQ multiplex PCR reads with MiXCR, giving one entry per CDR3 protein. Among around 100,000 distinct CDR3 sequences listed, around 95% were seen once. Sequencing was performed on CD8+ T cells from PBMCs. These receptors were obtained from a human donor with Susac syndrome.

The rearrangement uses TRBV28 and TRBJ1-1; unclear D gene. The V gene lost 8 bases and the J gene lost 8 bases, with 15 bases spanning the gap. The CDR3 length is 12 residues. CDR1 is MDHEN and CDR2 is SYDVKM in the germline V gene. The DNA for the CDR3 is TGTGCCAGCTGCAGTCCCGGACGAGAAGCTTTCTTT. Amino acid sequence: CASCSPGREAFF.

The rearrangement joins TRBV7-9 to TRBJ1-2, with D unresolved. The CDR3 is 13 residues long. Germline values: CDR1 SEHNR, CDR2 FQNEAQ (reference sequence). Trimming pared 4 bases from V and 6 bases from J, leaving 12 bases between. DNA for the CDR3: TGTGCCAGCAGCTGGCCCGTCGGAGATGGCTACACCTTC. Its translation: CASSWPVGDGYTF.

This rearrangement joins TRBV27 to TRBJ1-5; no firm D call. The CDR3 covers 13 residues. Germline V gene sequence: CDR1 MNHEY, CDR2 SMNVEV (reference sequence). V dropped 2 bases and J dropped 2 bases, with 4 bases sitting between them. As DNA, the CDR3 is TGTGCCAGCAGTTTAGGACGCAATCAGCCCCAGCATTTT. Translated, it gives CASSLGRNQPQHF.

This clonotype was recorded only once. The chain combines TRBV6-5 with TRBJ1-6; possibly TRBD1 for D (5 bases). The CDR3 is made up of 17 amino acids. The V and J ends lost 2 bases and 5 bases respectively, with 16 bases between them. CDR1 is MNHEY and CDR2 is SVGAGI in the germline V gene. CDR3 DNA: TGTGCCAGCAGTTACGATACAACAGGCGCCAATAATTCACCCCTCCACTTT. It specifies CASSYDTTGANNSPLHF.

The rearrangement joins TRBV5-6 to TRBJ2-3; D gene unclear. Trimming left V 0 bases short and J 13 bases short, with 18 bases between. Germline values: CDR1 SGHDT, CDR2 YYEEEE. The CDR3 is made up of 14 amino acids. DNA for the CDR3: TGTGCCAGCAGCTTGGAGGGTCATGAATTCGCTGAGTATTTT. It specifies CASSLEGHEFAEYF.

V is TRBV20-1 and J is TRBJ2-1, with 7 bases matching TRBD1. CDR1 and CDR2 (germline): DFQATT, SNEGSKA (reference sequence). With V trimmed by 1 base and J by 4 bases, 4 bases remained unmatched. This CDR3 contains 14 residues. CDR3 region: CSARGQGRYNEQFF. As DNA, the CDR3 is TGCAGTGCTAGAGGACAGGGAAGGTACAATGAGCAGTTCTTC.

The CDR3: CSVEVAGAPDTQYF. As DNA, the CDR3 is TGCAGCGTTGAAGTGGCCGGGGCACCAGATACGCAGTATTTT. The chain links TRBV29-1 to TRBJ2-3; D may be TRBD1 or TRBD2 (5 bases each). V dropped 1 base and J dropped 4 bases, with 12 bases sitting between them. The CDR3 length is 14 residues. Germline V gives CDR1 SQVTM, CDR2 ANQGSEA.

This clonotype has a single count. This chain joins TRBV27 and TRBJ2-1; 9 bases line up with TRBD2. Germline V gene sequence: CDR1 MNHEY, CDR2 SMNVEV (reference sequence). The V gene end was trimmed by 2 bases and the J gene end by 10 bases; junction bases not matched to a gene: 9. The CDR3 extends over 15 amino acids. In DNA form, the CDR3 reads TGTGCCAGCAGTTTAGTGGCGGGAGGGCTATGGGAGCAGTTCTTC. Protein: CASSLVAGGLWEQFF.

This clonotype has just one count. For the CDR3, the DNA is TGCGCCAGCAGCCATCCGATCGAAGACTATAGCAATCAGCCCCAGCATTTT. Translated: CASSHPIEDYSNQPQHF. The chain couples TRBV4-1 to TRBJ1-5; unclear D gene. Per the germline V gene, CDR1 is MGHRA and CDR2 is YSYEKL. The CDR3 has 17 residues. V was pared by 3 bases and J by 0 bases, with 15 bases between.

The chain carries TRBV20-1 and TRBJ2-3; 12 bases align to TRBD2. The CDR3 has 20 residues. Germline-derived CDR1 and CDR2 are DFQATT and SNEGSKA (reference sequence). The V gene end was trimmed by 4 bases and the J gene end by 0 bases; junction bases not matched to a gene: 17. The DNA of the CDR3 is TGCAGTGCTACCGGGGCTACTAGCGGGAGGTTGACAACTAGCACAGATACGCAGTATTTT. Translating gives CSATGATSGRLTTSTDTQYF.

The chain joins TRBV6-6 to TRBJ1-1; 7 bases are a match to TRBD1. With V trimmed by 7 bases and J by 4 bases, 9 bases remained unmatched. Germline V gives CDR1 MNHNY, CDR2 SVGAGI (reference sequence). The CDR3 has 14 residues. The CDR3 sequence: CASKPGTAPTEAFF. Here the CDR3 DNA reads TGTGCCAGCAAGCCCGGGACAGCGCCCACTGAAGCTTTCTTT.

The rearrangement links TRBV12-3 or TRBV12-4 to TRBJ1-1; 7 nucleotides agree with TRBD1. The CDR3 is made up of 14 amino acids. V dropped 5 bases and J dropped 1; count of bases not matched to a gene: 4. In nucleotides, the CDR3 is TGTGCCAGCAGTCCAGGGGGAAAGAACACTGAAGCTTTCTTT. The encoded protein is CASSPGGKNTEAFF.

This clonotype was recorded only once. The V gene is TRBV7-3, the J gene TRBJ2-1; D is perhaps TRBD1 (5 bases). In germline, CDR1 is SGHTA, CDR2 FQGTGA. Trimming took off 3 bases at V and 6 bases at J, with 15 bases between the two ends. This CDR3 contains 15 residues. The CDR3 region is CASSFDHLGVNEQFF. The DNA for the CDR3 is TGTGCCAGCAGCTTCGACCATCTAGGGGTCAATGAGCAGTTCTTC.

The CDR3 loop is CSVLRVIRDLNTEAFF. In DNA, the CDR3 is TGCAGCGTCTTGAGGGTGATCAGGGACTTGAACACTGAAGCTTTCTTT. The rearrangement joins TRBV29-1 to TRBJ1-1; possible D gene TRBD1, 5 bases. The V end was cut by 6 bases, the J end by 0 bases, with 20 bases between. This CDR3 comprises 16 residues. Germline CDR1 is SQVTM and CDR2 is ANQGSEA. Combining the CDR3 with reference TRBV29-1 and TRBJ1-1 gives the whole variable domain SAVISQKPSRDICQRGTSLTIQCQVDSQVTMMFWYRQQPGQSLTLIATANQGSEATYESGFVIDKFPISRPNLTFSTLTVSNMSPEDSSIYLCSVLRVIRDLNTEAFFGQGTRLTVV.

The J gene is TRBJ2-3, the V gene TRBV20-1; D not resolved. CDR1 is DFQATT, CDR2 SNEGSKA, per germline (reference sequence). V lost 5 bases to trimming and J lost 6 bases, with 6 bases between them. The CDR3 runs 10 residues. The CDR3 DNA sequence: TGCAGTGCTCGGGTGGATACGCAGTATTTT. Residues: CSARVDTQYF.

V and J are TRBV15 and TRBJ1-4, with D possibly matching TRBD1 (5 bases). The ends were cut back, 1 base at V and 8 bases at J, with 11 bases in the middle. CDR1 and CDR2 from the germline V gene are LNHNV and YYDKDF (reference sequence). The CDR3 totals 14 residues. The CDR3 sequence is CATSRGTLTEKLFF. For the CDR3, the DNA is TGTGCCACCAGCAGAGGGACACTCACCGAAAAACTGTTTTTT. The variable domain in full, completed from reference TRBV15 and TRBJ1-4, reads DAMVIQNPRYQVTQFGKPVTLSCSQTLNHNVMYWYQQKSSQAPKLLFHYYDKDFNNEADTPDNFQSRRPNTSFCFLDIRSPGLGDTAMYLCATSRGTLTEKLFFGSGTQLSVL.

The rearrangement joins TRBV29-1 to TRBJ1-1; D unclear. The germline CDR1 and CDR2 sequences are SQVTM and ANQGSEA. The length of the CDR3 is 11 residues. The V and J ends lost 5 bases and 7 bases respectively, with 11 bases between them. The CDR3 reads CSVWQISEAFF. The CDR3 DNA sequence: TGCAGCGTTTGGCAGATAAGTGAAGCTTTCTTT.

V and J are TRBV5-6 and TRBJ2-7; D uncertain. This CDR3 comprises 15 residues. Germline values: CDR1 SGHDT, CDR2 YYEEEE. V was pared by 3 bases and J by 1 base, with 14 bases between. CDR3 sequence reads: CASSSTTGISYEQYF. The CDR3 coding sequence is TGTGCCAGCAGCTCAACGACCGGAATTTCCTACGAGCAGTACTTC.

J is TRBJ1-1 and V is TRBV20-1; 7 nucleotides line up with TRBD1. Germline lookup yields CDR1 DFQATT and CDR2 SNEGSKA (reference sequence). This CDR3 comprises 14 residues. V was pared by 5 bases and J by 4 bases, with 10 bases of the junction left unmatched. The CDR3 DNA follows: TGCAGTGCTCCTAGAAACCACAGGGGCACTGAAGCTTTCTTT. It encodes CSAPRNHRGTEAFF.

V and J are TRBV7-9 and TRBJ1-5; tentatively, D is TRBD1 (5 bases). Germline V gene lookup returns CDR1 SEHNR and CDR2 FQNEAQ (reference sequence). V was clipped by 6 bases and J by 1 base, with 10 bases between them. CDR3 length: 14 amino acids. CDR3 amino acids: CASSRGESNQPQHF. The CDR3 nucleotides read TGTGCCAGCAGTCGAGGGGAGAGCAATCAGCCCCAGCATTTT.

The rearrangement joins TRBV11-2 to TRBJ2-5, with 7 bases that match TRBD1. This CDR3 has 14 amino acids. J was trimmed by 3 bases and V by 5 bases; bases with no gene match: 6. The V gene's germline CDR1 is SGHAT and CDR2 FQNNGV. CDR3 sequence reads: CASSLYDREETQYF. The CDR3 coding sequence is TGTGCCAGCAGCCTCTACGACAGGGAAGAGACCCAGTACTTC.

The chain links TRBV7-2 to TRBJ2-1, with unresolved D. The CDR3 is made up of 11 amino acids. The germline gives CDR1 SGHTA, CDR2 FQGNSA. Trimming stripped 3 bases from V and 7 bases from J, with 4 bases between. The CDR3 region is CASSLINEQFF. The CDR3 nucleotides are TGTGCCAGCAGCTTGATTAATGAGCAGTTCTTC.